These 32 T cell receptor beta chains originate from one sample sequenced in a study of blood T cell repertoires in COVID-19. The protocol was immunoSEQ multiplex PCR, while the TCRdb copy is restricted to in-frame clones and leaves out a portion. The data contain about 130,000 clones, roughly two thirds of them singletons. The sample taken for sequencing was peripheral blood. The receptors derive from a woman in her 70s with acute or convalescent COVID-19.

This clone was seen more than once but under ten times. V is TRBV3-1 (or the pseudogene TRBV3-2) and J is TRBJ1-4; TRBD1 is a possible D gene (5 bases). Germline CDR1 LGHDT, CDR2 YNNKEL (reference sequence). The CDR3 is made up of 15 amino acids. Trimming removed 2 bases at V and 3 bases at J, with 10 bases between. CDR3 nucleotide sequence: TGTGCCAGCAGCCAACGGGACTTCTCTAATGAAAAACTGTTTTTT. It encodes CASSQRDFSNEKLFF.

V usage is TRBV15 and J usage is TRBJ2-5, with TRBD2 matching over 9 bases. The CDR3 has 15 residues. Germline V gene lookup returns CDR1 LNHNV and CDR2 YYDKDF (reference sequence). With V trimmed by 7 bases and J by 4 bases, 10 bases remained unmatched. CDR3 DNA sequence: TGTGCCACCAATTCCTCCGGGCGGGGGGGAGAGACCCAGTACTTC. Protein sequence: CATNSSGRGGETQYF. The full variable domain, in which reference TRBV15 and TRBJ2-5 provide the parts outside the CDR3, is DAMVIQNPRYQVTQFGKPVTLSCSQTLNHNVMYWYQQKSSQAPKLLFHYYDKDFNNEADTPDNFQSRRPNTSFCFLDIRSPGLGDTAMYLCATNSSGRGGETQYFGPGTRLLVL.

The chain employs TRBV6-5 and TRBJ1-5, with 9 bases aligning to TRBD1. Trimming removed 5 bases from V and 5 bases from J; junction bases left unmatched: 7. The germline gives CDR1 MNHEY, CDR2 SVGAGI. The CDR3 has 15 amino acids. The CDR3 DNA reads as TGTGCCAGCAGTCCCGGGACAGGGCCCTATCAGCCCCAGCATTTT. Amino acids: CASSPGTGPYQPQHF.

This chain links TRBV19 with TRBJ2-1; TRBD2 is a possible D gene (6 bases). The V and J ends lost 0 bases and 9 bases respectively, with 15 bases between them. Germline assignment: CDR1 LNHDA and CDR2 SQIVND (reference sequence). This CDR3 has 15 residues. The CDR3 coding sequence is TGTGCCAGTAGTATAGATCCCGGGAGTGGAGGTGAGCAGTTCTTC. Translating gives CASSIDPGSGGEQFF. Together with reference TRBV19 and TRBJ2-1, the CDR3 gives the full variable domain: DGGITQSPKYLFRKEGQNVTLSCEQNLNHDAMYWYRQDPGQGLRLIYYSQIVNDFQKGDIAEGYSVSREKKESFPLTVTSAQKNPTAFYLCASSIDPGSGGEQFFGPGTRLTVL.

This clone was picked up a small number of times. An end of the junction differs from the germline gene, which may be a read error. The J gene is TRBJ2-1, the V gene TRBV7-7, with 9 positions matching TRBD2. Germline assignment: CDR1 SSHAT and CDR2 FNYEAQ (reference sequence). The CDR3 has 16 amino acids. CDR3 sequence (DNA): TGTGCTAGCAGCTTAAGTGGTAGCGGGAGAAACAATGAGCAGTTCTTC. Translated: CASSLSGSGRNNEQFF. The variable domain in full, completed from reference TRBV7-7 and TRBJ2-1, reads GAGVSQSPRYKVTKRGQDVTLRCDPISSHATLYWYQQALGQGPEFLTYFNYEAQPDKSGLPSDRFSAERPEGSISTLTIQRTEQRDSAMYRCASSLSGSGRNNEQFFGPGTRLTVL.

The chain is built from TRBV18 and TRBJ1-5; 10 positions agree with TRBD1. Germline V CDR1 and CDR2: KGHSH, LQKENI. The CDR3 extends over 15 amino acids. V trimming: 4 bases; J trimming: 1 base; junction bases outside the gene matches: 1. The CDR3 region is CASSRTGGSNQPQHF. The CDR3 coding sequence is TGTGCCAGCTCACGGACAGGGGGGAGCAATCAGCCCCAGCATTTT.

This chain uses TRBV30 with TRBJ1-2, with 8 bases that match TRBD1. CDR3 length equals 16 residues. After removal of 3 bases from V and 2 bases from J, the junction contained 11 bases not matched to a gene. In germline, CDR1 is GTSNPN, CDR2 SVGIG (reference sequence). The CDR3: CAWRVLSGGANYGYTF. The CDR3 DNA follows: TGTGCCTGGAGGGTACTCTCAGGGGGCGCCAACTATGGCTACACCTTC.

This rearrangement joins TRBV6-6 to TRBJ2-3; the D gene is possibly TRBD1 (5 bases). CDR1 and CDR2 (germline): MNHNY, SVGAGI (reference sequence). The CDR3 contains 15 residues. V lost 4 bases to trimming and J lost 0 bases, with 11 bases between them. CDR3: CASSFRRVSTDTQYF. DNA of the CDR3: TGTGCCAGCAGTTTCCGCAGGGTGAGCACAGATACGCAGTATTTT.

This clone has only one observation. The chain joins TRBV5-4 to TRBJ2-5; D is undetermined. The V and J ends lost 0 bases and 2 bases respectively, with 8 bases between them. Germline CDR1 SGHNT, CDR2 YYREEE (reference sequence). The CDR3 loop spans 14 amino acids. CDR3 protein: CASSLARLQETQYF. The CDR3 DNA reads TGTGCCAGCAGCTTGGCGCGGCTACAAGAGACCCAGTACTTC.

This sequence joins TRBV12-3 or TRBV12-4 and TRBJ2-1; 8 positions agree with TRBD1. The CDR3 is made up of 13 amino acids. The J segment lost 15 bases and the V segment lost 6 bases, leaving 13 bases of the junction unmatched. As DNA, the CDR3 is TGTGCCAGCAGCGAAAGGATCCAGGGGGCAGGGTTCTTC. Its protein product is CASSERIQGAGFF.

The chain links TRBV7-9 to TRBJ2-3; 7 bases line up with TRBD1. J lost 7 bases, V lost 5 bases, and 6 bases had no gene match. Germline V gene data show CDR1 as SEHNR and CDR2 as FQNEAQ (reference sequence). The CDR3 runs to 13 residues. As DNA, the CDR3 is TGTGCCAGCAGCCCCCCACAGGGGAATACGCAGTATTTT. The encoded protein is CASSPPQGNTQYF.

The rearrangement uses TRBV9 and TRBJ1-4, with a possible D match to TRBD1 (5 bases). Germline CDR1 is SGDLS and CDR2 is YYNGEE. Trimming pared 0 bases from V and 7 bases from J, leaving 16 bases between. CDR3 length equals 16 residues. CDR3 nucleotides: TGTGCCAGCAGCGTAGGGGTACGGGCCGGGGGTGAAAAACTGTTTTTT. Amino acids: CASSVGVRAGGEKLFF.

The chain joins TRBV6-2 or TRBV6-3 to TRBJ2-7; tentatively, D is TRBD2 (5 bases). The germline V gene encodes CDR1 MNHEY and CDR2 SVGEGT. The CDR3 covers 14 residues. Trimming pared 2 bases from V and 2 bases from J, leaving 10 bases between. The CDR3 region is CASSYSSAPYEQYF. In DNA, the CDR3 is TGTGCCAGCAGTTACAGTAGCGCCCCCTACGAGCAGTACTTC.

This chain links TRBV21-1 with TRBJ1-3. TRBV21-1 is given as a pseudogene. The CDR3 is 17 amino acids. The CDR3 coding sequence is TGTGCCAGCAGCAAAGGGCGGGGGCCAGGGTCTGGAAACACCATATATTTT. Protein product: CASSKGRGPGSGNTIYF.

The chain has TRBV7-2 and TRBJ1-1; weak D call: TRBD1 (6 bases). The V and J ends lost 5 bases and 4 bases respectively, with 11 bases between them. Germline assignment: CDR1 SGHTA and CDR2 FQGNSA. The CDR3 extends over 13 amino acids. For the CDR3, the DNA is TGTGCCAGCAGCGGACAGTTACGCACTGAAGCTTTCTTT. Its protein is CASSGQLRTEAFF.

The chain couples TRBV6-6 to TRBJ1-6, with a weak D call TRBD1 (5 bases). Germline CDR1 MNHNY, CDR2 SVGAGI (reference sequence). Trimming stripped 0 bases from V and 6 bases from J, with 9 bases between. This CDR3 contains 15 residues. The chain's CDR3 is CASSYSAQANSPLHF. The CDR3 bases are TGTGCCAGCAGTTACTCGGCACAGGCTAATTCACCCCTCCACTTT.

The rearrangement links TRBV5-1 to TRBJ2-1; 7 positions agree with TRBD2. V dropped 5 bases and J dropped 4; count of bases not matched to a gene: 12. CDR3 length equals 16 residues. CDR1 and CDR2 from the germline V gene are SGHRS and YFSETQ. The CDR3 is CASSFGRSSGYNEQFF. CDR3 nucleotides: TGCGCCAGCAGTTTTGGGCGCTCTAGCGGTTACAATGAGCAGTTCTTC.

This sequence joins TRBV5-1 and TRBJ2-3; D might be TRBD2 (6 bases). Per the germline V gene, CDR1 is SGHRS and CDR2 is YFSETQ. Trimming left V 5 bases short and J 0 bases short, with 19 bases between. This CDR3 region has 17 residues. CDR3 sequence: CASRTRGSGTSTDTQYF. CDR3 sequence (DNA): TGCGCCAGCAGAACCCGGGGTAGCGGAACGAGCACAGATACGCAGTATTTT. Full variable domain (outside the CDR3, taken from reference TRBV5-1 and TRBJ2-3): KAGVTQTPRYLIKTRGQQVTLSCSPISGHRSVSWYQQTPGQGLQFLFEYFSETQRNKGNFPGRFSGRQFSNSRSEMNVSTLELGDSALYLCASRTRGSGTSTDTQYFGPGTRLTVL.

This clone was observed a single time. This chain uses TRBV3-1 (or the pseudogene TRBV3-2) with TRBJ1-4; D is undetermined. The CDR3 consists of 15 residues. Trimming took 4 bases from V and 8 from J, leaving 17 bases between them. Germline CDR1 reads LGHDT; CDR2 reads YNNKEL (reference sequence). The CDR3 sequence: CASSPREGLEEKLFF. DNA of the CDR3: TGTGCCAGCAGCCCAAGGGAGGGATTAGAGGAAAAACTGTTTTTT.

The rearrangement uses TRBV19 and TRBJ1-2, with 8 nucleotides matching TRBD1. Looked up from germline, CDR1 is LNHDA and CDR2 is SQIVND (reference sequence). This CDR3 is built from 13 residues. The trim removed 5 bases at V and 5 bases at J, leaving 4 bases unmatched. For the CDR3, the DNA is TGTGCCAGTAGTCCCGGACAGGGATATGGCTACACCTTC. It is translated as CASSPGQGYGYTF.

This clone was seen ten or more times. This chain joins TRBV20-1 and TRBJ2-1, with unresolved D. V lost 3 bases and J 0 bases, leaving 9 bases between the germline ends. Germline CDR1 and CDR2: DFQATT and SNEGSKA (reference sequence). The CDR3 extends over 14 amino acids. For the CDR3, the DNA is TGCAGTGCTAGTGAGCTAGGCTCCTACAATGAGCAGTTCTTC. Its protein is CSASELGSYNEQFF.

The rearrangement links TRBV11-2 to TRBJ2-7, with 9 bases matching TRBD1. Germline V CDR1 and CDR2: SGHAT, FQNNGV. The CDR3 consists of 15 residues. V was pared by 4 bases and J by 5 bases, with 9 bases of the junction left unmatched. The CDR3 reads CASSYGQGPFNEQYF. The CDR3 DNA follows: TGTGCCAGCAGCTATGGACAGGGGCCGTTCAACGAGCAGTACTTC.

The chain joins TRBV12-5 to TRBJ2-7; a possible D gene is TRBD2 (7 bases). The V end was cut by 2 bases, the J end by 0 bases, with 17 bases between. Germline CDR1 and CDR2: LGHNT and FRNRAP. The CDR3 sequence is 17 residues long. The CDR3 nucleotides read TGTGCTAGTGGTTTGCCCCCTTGGGAGGGGGGCTCCTACGAGCAGTACTTC. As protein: CASGLPPWEGGSYEQYF.

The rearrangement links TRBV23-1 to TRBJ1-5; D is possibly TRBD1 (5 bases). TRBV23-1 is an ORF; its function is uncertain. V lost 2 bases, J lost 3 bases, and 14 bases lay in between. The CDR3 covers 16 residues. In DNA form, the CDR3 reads TGCGCCAGCAGTCAAGGGGGGATAGGGACCAATCAGCCCCAGCATTTT. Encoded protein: CASSQGGIGTNQPQHF.

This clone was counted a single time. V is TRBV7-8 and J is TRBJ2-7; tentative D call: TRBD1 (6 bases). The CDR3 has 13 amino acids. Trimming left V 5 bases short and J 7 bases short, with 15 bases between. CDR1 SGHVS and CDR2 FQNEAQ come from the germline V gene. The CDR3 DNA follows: TGTGCCAGCAGCCTAAGGTCGAGGGGGGAGCAGTACTTC. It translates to CASSLRSRGEQYF.

The CDR3 sequence: CASSHRGSGNTIYF. CDR3 in DNA: TGTGCCAGCAGCCACAGGGGCTCTGGAAACACCATATATTTT. The gene calls are TRBV7-8 and TRBJ1-3, with 7 bases matching TRBD1. The CDR3 has 14 amino acids. Germline V gene data show CDR1 as SGHVS and CDR2 as FQNEAQ. J gave up 0 bases and V 5 bases, and 1 base lay outside the gene matches.

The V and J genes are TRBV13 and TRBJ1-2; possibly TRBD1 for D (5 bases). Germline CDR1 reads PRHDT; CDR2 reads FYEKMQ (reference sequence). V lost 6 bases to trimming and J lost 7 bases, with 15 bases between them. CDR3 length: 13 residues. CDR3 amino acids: CASRSGSGAGYTF. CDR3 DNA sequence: TGTGCCAGCAGATCAGGGAGCGGGGCTGGCTACACCTTC.

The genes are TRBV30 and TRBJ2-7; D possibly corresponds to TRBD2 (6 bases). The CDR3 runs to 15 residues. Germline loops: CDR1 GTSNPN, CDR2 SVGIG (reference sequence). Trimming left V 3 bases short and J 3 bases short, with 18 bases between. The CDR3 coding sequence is TGTGCCTGGAGCCCTGGGGGTAGCGGATTCTACGAGCAGTACTTC. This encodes CAWSPGGSGFYEQYF.

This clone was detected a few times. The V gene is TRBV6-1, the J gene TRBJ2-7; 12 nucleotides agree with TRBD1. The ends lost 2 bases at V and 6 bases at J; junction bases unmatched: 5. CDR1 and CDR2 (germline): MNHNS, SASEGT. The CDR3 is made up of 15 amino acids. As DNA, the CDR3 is TGTGCCAGCAGTGAACCGGGACAGGGGGCGAGCGAGCAGTACTTC. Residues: CASSEPGQGASEQYF.

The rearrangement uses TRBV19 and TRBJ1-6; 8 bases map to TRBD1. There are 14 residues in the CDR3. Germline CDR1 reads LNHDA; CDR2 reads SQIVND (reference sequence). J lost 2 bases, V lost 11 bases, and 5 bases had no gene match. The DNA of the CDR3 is TGTGCCTGCTCAGGGGGCCCCTATAATTCACCCCTCCACTTT. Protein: CACSGGPYNSPLHF. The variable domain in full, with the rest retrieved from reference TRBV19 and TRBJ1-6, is DGGITQSPKYLFRKEGQNVTLSCEQNLNHDAMYWYRQDPGQGLRLIYYSQIVNDFQKGDIAEGYSVSREKKESFPLTVTSAQKNPTAFYLCACSGGPYNSPLHFGNGTRLTVT.

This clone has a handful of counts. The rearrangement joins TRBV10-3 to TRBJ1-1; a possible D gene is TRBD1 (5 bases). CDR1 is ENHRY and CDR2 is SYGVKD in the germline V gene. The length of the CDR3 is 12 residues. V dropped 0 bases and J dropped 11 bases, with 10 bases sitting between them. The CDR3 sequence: CAISESGGVAFF. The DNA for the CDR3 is TGTGCCATCAGTGAGTCTGGAGGGGTGGCTTTCTTT.

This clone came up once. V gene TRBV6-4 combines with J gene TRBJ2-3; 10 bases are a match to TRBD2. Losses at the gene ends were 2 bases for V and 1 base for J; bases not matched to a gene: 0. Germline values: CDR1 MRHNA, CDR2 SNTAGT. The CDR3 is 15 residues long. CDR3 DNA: TGTGCCAGCAGTGACGGGACTAGCGGCACAGATACGCAGTATTTT. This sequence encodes CASSDGTSGTDTQYF.